The 4 T cell receptor beta chains given below trace back to one sample, sequenced in a study of T-cell memory formation after mild COVID-19. TCRdb reanalysed the 5' RACE reads using MiXCR and keeps one entry per CDR3 protein. The table lists approximately 200,000 distinct CDR3 sequences, about a sixth of them singletons. The sequencing sample was made of PBMCs or a T cell subset sorted from them (not recorded which). Every receptor here comes from an adult woman who had mild COVID-19 (a few samples of this study predate the infection). Cell type and time point are not known.

This clonotype was recorded a few times. The gene calls are TRBV27 and TRBJ2-7; 9 bases agree with TRBD2. The trim removed 5 bases at V and 4 bases at J, leaving 9 bases unmatched. The CDR3 runs to 15 residues. Germline assignment: CDR1 MNHEY and CDR2 SMNVEV (reference sequence). CDR3: CASSLYSGRMYEQYF. The DNA for the CDR3 is TGTGCCAGCAGTCTCTATAGCGGGAGAATGTACGAGCAGTACTTC.

The chain combines TRBV5-1 with TRBJ2-3; D may be TRBD1 or TRBD2 (6 bases each). The V gene lost 0 bases and the J gene lost 6 bases, with 17 bases spanning the gap. The length of the CDR3 is 16 residues. Germline loops: CDR1 SGHRS, CDR2 YFSETQ. The CDR3 loop is CASSLDLGGQWDTQYF. The CDR3 nucleotides are TGCGCCAGCAGCTTGGATTTGGGGGGCCAGTGGGATACGCAGTATTTT.

This clonotype was found a few times. The V call is TRBV5-1, the J call TRBJ2-2; a possible D gene is TRBD1 (5 bases). The germline V gene encodes CDR1 SGHRS and CDR2 YFSETQ. The ends were cut back, 0 bases at V and 0 bases at J, with 9 bases in the middle. The CDR3 totals 16 residues. The CDR3 coding sequence is TGCGCCAGCAGCTTGGGACAGATAGCGAACACCGGGGAGCTGTTTTTT. Translated: CASSLGQIANTGELFF.

The V gene is TRBV24-1, the J gene TRBJ2-5, with D perhaps matching TRBD2 (7 bases). The CDR3 is 15 amino acids. Trimming took off 4 bases at V and 5 bases at J, with 16 bases between the two ends. Germline loops: CDR1 KGHDR, CDR2 SFDVKD. This CDR3 is CATSEAGARGETQYF. DNA of the CDR3: TGTGCCACCAGTGAGGCGGGGGCGCGGGGGGAGACCCAGTACTTC.